This record looks at one TCR beta chain sequence and its context. Germline V gives CDR1 LNHDA, CDR2 SQIVND (reference sequence). The CDR3 loop spans 15 amino acids. With V trimmed by 6 bases and J by 1 base, 7 bases remained unmatched. This sample was taken from a study of T cell responses to AZD1222 COVID-19 vaccine. Repertoires were generated with immunoSEQ multiplex PCR, while TCRdb's copy carries only in-frame clones and drops some. The sample yields about 85,000 clones, roughly nine tenths seen once. The sample consisted of peripheral blood, taken on day 0 of AZD1222 vaccination. The chain couples TRBV19 to TRBJ2-3, with TRBD1 matching over 7 bases. The receptor was isolated from an adult in good health. This chain's CDR3 is CASRTPGQRTDTQYF. The DNA for the CDR3 is TGTGCCAGTAGAACCCCGGGACAGCGCACAGATACGCAGTATTTT.